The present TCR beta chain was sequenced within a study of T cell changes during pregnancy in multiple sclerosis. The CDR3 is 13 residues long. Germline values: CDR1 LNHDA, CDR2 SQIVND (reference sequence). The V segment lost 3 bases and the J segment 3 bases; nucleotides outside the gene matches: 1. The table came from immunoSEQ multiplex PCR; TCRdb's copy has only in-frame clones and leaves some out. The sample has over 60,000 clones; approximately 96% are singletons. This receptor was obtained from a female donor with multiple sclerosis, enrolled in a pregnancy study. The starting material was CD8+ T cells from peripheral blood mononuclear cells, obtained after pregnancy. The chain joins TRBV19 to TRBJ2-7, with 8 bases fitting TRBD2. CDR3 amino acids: CASSMGTSYEQYF. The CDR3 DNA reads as TGTGCCAGTAGTATGGGGACTAGCTACGAGCAGTACTTC.